This T cell receptor (beta chain) was found in a study of tumor and adjacent non-tumor tissue in lung cancer (dated by TCRdb to the late 2010s). As for the study more broadly: The cohort included eleven to twelve adenocarcinoma, 2 squamous cell carcinoma and 1 small cell lung cancer patients. Around 30 paired specimens, one tumor and one normal lung sample per patient, were profiled by TCRbeta CDR3 sequencing. Using bulk TCRbeta repertoires from some 15 lung cancer patients, the study set lung tumor tissue side by side with matched distant non-tumor lung tissue. Sequencing generated a total of 95 million to 150 million productive TCRbeta reads, averaging roughly 4.2 million reads per sample. The roughly 15 patients were aged roughly 31 to 85 years, included 10 men and 5 women, and had TNM stage I to III disease.

With respect to this clonotype: Which antigen it targets is not known. No quality values exist for individual bases; no much larger clone is one base distant.

CDR1 and CDR2 (KGHDR, SFDVKD) derive from the germline V gene. CDR3 length: 17 amino acids, cysteine to phenylalanine. Only the CDR3 DNA stays, 51 bases, in frame from base 1. Clipping removes 4 bases from V and 2 bases from J, with 9 as the unmatched junction base count. Broad study findings and their caveats: TCR diversity was significantly higher in younger patients, and greater tumor TCR diversity was associated with shorter overall survival and shorter disease-free survival. The top 100 clones accounted for a significantly larger cumulative portion of the repertoire in normal lung than in tumor tissue. Tumor tissue showed significantly greater TCR diversity (inverse Simpson) than normal lung tissue (approximately 400 vs 170, P = 0.0075, Mann-Whitney U test). Neither the sequencing platform nor unique molecular identifiers are mentioned in the methods. Only about 14 patients were in the cohort, and the authors stated that larger samples and more detailed clinical data are needed. Because peripheral blood was not sequenced, blood TCRbeta repertoires in the lung cancer patients of the study were not examined.

Receptor libraries were prepared by multiplex PCR. TCRdb names Illumina HiSeq 2500 as the instrument used. TCRbeta libraries were constructed through three rounds of nested PCR with primers (Table S4) according to protocols modified from ARM-PCR. Before sequencing, PCR products of 200-500 bp were excised from the gel and purified with the QIAquick gel extraction kit. In the paper's pipeline: Trimmomatic was used to clean the reads, FLASH was used to merge the reads into complete CDR3 sequences, and MiTCR was used to assign the reads to V(D)J germline segments. VDJtools was used to compute clonal diversity as the inverse Simpson's index. Productive reads were defined as in-frame sequences without a premature stop codon. The public reads were quality trimmed at Q25 with fastp and then assembled into clones with MiXCR by TCRdb, keeping productive beta chains. CDR3 protein duplicates are merged, each entry listing the most common genes and DNA. These V and J calls rely on TCRdb rather than the paper's analysis. The sample table holds approximately 130,000 distinct CDR3 sequences, of which approximately 71% were seen once. Together, the top ten hold 9.5% to 15% of the sample.

RNA was extracted from bulk unsorted tissue and checked for quality with a NanoDrop ND-1000 and an Agilent 2100. Donors were newly diagnosed lung cancer patients admitted for thoracic surgery in China between August and November 2014, without prior chemotherapy. Patients who had received previous radiotherapy or chemotherapy, or who had another concurrent cancer, were excluded from the study. Surgical tissue pieces of about 1-2.3 cm3 were preserved in RNAlater solution and were kept at -80 degrees C until use. This receptor chain uses TRBV24-1 and TRBJ2-3, with TRBD2 identical over 9 junction bases. Sequencing input: lung tumor tissue. The receptor comes from a man aged 25-40 years with non-small cell lung cancer. The sequenced DNA: TGTGCCACCAGTGACATAGGTAGCGGGGGATACACAGATACGCAGTATTTT. It specifies CATSDIGSGGYTDTQYF.